The 12 T cell receptor beta chains listed next were all sequenced from one sample in a study of T cell clones after liver transplantation. Profiled with immunoSEQ multiplex PCR; TCRdb holds only in-frame clones, not every one. The data show about 120,000 clones, around nine tenths seen once. Material: CD4+ T cells from blood, obtained 12 months after liver transplant. The receptors come from a human patient who received a liver transplant. These T cells may partly come from the graft donor.

The rearrangement links TRBV18 to TRBJ1-5; 7 bases line up with TRBD1. The germline gives CDR1 KGHSH, CDR2 LQKENI. This CDR3 has 15 amino acids. J lost 0 bases, V lost 5 bases, and 4 bases had no gene match. CDR3 in amino acids: CASSWGQSSNQPQHF. Written as DNA, the CDR3 is TGTGCCAGCTCATGGGGACAGAGTAGCAATCAGCCCCAGCATTTT.

The chain has TRBV27 and TRBJ2-7; no clear D. The CDR3 is 14 residues long. The germline V gene encodes CDR1 MNHEY and CDR2 SMNVEV (reference sequence). V was clipped by 6 bases and J by 0 bases, with 12 bases between them. CDR3 sequence: CASRKTPGSYEQYF. CDR3 bases: TGTGCCAGCAGGAAGACACCAGGCTCCTACGAGCAGTACTTC.

The chain couples TRBV20-1 to TRBJ1-1; D may be TRBD1 (6 bases). Trimming shortened V by 5 bases and J by 10 bases, and 14 bases separated the two germline ends. CDR1 is DFQATT, CDR2 SNEGSKA, per germline (reference sequence). This CDR3 has 11 amino acids. This CDR3 reads CSAFDRYGAFF. The DNA of the CDR3 is TGCAGTGCTTTCGACAGGTATGGAGCTTTCTTT.

V and J are TRBV2 and TRBJ2-7; perhaps TRBD2 as D (5 bases). Germline CDR1 reads SNHLY; CDR2 reads FYNNEI. This CDR3 has 14 amino acids. V dropped 7 bases and J dropped 1 base, with 14 bases sitting between them. The CDR3 nucleotides are TGTGCCAGCAATCTTCTCGGGATTTCCTACGAGCAGTACTTC. As protein: CASNLLGISYEQYF.

The chain combines TRBV29-1 with TRBJ2-3, with 11 bases fitting TRBD2. The CDR3 runs to 15 residues. J was trimmed by 2 bases and V by 7 bases; bases with no gene match: 8. CDR1 and CDR2 (germline): SQVTM, ANQGSEA. The CDR3 sequence: CSAPLAGDVTDTQYF. CDR3 sequence (DNA): TGCAGCGCCCCACTAGCGGGAGATGTCACAGATACGCAGTATTTT.

The chain employs TRBV5-1 and TRBJ2-5, with 10 bases that match TRBD1. The CDR3 consists of 14 residues. The V gene's germline CDR1 is SGHRS and CDR2 YFSETQ. V lost 4 bases, J lost 2 bases, and 2 bases stayed unmatched. CDR3 region: CASSTGQGQETQYF. Written as DNA, the CDR3 is TGCGCCAGCAGCACGGGACAGGGGCAAGAGACCCAGTACTTC.

Only one count was recorded for this clone. The chain carries TRBV4-1 and TRBJ1-5, with TRBD1 as a possible D gene (5 bases). V shed 3 bases and J shed 2 bases, with 17 bases lying between them. The CDR3 runs 17 residues. Germline CDR1 MGHRA, CDR2 YSYEKL. CDR3 protein: CASSQGTQGFGNQPQHF. CDR3 sequence (DNA): TGCGCCAGCAGCCAGGGCACTCAGGGCTTTGGCAATCAGCCCCAGCATTTT.

J is TRBJ1-4 and V is TRBV7-6, with 7 bases that match TRBD1. V trimming: 0 bases; J trimming: 2 bases; junction bases outside the gene matches: 3. This CDR3 region has 16 residues. CDR1 is SGHVS, CDR2 FNYEAQ, per germline. This chain's CDR3 is CASSLASTGTNEKLFF. CDR3 coding DNA: TGTGCCAGCAGCTTAGCCTCGACAGGGACTAATGAAAAACTGTTTTTT.

V gene TRBV5-1 combines with J gene TRBJ2-5; 11 nucleotides line up with TRBD2. The CDR3 loop spans 15 amino acids. Germline CDR1 and CDR2: SGHRS and YFSETQ. The J segment lost 5 bases and the V segment lost 1 base, leaving 4 bases of the junction unmatched. In DNA form, the CDR3 reads TGCGCCAGCAGCTTGAGTAGCGGGAGGGGCGAGACCCAGTACTTC. Its translation: CASSLSSGRGETQYF.

V usage is TRBV7-9 and J usage is TRBJ1-1, with 9 bases matching TRBD1. Germline loops: CDR1 SEHNR, CDR2 FQNEAQ (reference sequence). Trimming took 3 bases from V and 6 from J; bases not matched to a gene: 11. The CDR3 spans 16 residues. CDR3 protein: CASSFSRGQGEAEAFF. The CDR3 region has the DNA TGTGCCAGCAGCTTTTCCAGGGGACAGGGAGAGGCTGAAGCTTTCTTT.

This chain uses TRBV29-1 with TRBJ2-7; D might be TRBD2 (5 bases). Per the germline V gene, CDR1 is SQVTM and CDR2 is ANQGSEA. V was cut by 4 bases and J by 0 bases, with 10 bases left in between. CDR3 size: 13 residues. The CDR3 DNA reads TGCAGCGTTGTAAGTGGGAGCTCCTACGAGCAGTACTTC. This encodes CSVVSGSSYEQYF.

This clone is a singleton in its sample. The V call is TRBV19, the J call TRBJ2-1; 8 bases fit TRBD1. The germline V gene encodes CDR1 LNHDA and CDR2 SQIVND (reference sequence). V gave up 3 bases and J gave up 10 bases; unmatched junction bases: 14. This CDR3 is 16 amino acids long. In DNA, the CDR3 is TGTGCCAGTAGTATGTCAAGACAGGGGCTGGGTATGGAGCAGTTCTTC. Its translation is CASSMSRQGLGMEQFF.